One and the same sample provided the 23 T cell receptor beta chains below, sequenced in a study of cytomegalovirus exposure and HLA in healthy donors. Data came from immunoSEQ multiplex PCR; TCRdb stores just in-frame clones and leaves some out. Of some 150,000 clones in the sample, roughly nine tenths are singletons; the top ten hold 0.6% to 0.85%. Sequencing was done on a sample of PBMCs. The receptors were sampled from a man aged 18 to 29 in good health and CMV-seronegative.

The CDR3: CASSQGGQGITGELFF. The CDR3, as DNA: TGTGCCAGCAGCCAGGGGGGACAGGGAATCACCGGGGAGCTGTTTTTT. V usage is TRBV7-6 and J usage is TRBJ2-2, with 9 bases identical to TRBD1. Looked up from germline, CDR1 is SGHVS and CDR2 is FNYEAQ. The junction had 8 bases not matched to a gene; V was cut back by 5 bases and J by 4 bases. The CDR3 totals 16 residues.

The V gene is TRBV9, the J gene TRBJ2-1, with 8 bases lining up with TRBD2. Germline CDR1 SGDLS, CDR2 YYNGEE. The V and J ends lost 0 bases and 5 bases, in that order; junction bases with no gene match: 10. The CDR3 runs 17 residues. The CDR3: CASSVALTSGLNNEQFF. The DNA for the CDR3 is TGTGCCAGCAGCGTAGCTCTTACTAGCGGACTTAACAATGAGCAGTTCTTC. The variable domain in full, completed from reference TRBV9 and TRBJ2-1, reads DSGVTQTPKHLITATGQRVTLRCSPRSGDLSVYWYQQSLDQGLQFLIQYYNGEERAKGNILERFSAQQFPDLHSELNLSSLELGDSALYFCASSVALTSGLNNEQFFGPGTRLTVL.

The chain joins TRBV10-1 to TRBJ2-1; TRBD2 matches 13 bases. V was clipped by 3 bases and J by 6 bases; unmatched bases: 2. The CDR3 contains 15 residues. Germline CDR1 WNHNN, CDR2 SYGVQD (reference sequence). This CDR3 reads CASSDRTSGSNEQFF. CDR3 coding DNA: TGCGCCAGCAGTGACCGGACTAGCGGGAGCAATGAGCAGTTCTTC.

The V and J genes are TRBV25-1 and TRBJ2-7, with 8 bases identical to TRBD2. The CDR3 extends over 15 amino acids. The trim removed 6 bases at V and 5 bases at J, leaving 12 bases unmatched. Germline CDR1 reads MGHDK; CDR2 reads SYGVNS. The CDR3 sequence is CASRNPSSGFNEQYV. The CDR3 region has the DNA TGTGCCAGCAGAAACCCATCTAGCGGGTTCAACGAGCAGTACGTC.

The chain links TRBV5-1 to TRBJ2-3, with TRBD1 matching over 8 bases. The CDR3 totals 12 residues. The V segment lost 7 bases and the J segment 5 bases; nucleotides outside the gene matches: 3. Germline assignment: CDR1 SGHRS and CDR2 YFSETQ. CDR3 in amino acids: CASAGTGDTQYF. The CDR3 coding sequence is TGCGCCAGCGCGGGGACAGGAGATACGCAGTATTTT.

The chain employs TRBV27 and TRBJ2-1; 12 bases are a match to TRBD2. This CDR3 is 15 amino acids long. Germline values: CDR1 MNHEY, CDR2 SMNVEV (reference sequence). The V and J ends lost 5 bases and 6 bases, in that order; junction bases with no gene match: 5. CDR3 loop: CASSVLAGGSNEQFF. In DNA form, the CDR3 reads TGTGCCAGCAGTGTACTAGCGGGGGGTTCCAATGAGCAGTTCTTC.

J is TRBJ2-7 and V is TRBV5-1; 10 nucleotides agree with TRBD1. Germline CDR1 reads SGHRS; CDR2 reads YFSETQ. The CDR3 loop spans 14 amino acids. V lost 5 bases and J lost 3; bases outside the gene matches: 5. As DNA, the CDR3 is TGCGCCAGCAGAAGTCGGACAGGGGGCTACGAGCAGTACTTC. Translating gives CASRSRTGGYEQYF.

Only one count was recorded for this clone. The V gene is TRBV11-1, the J gene TRBJ2-1, with D perhaps TRBD2 (6 bases). V was shortened by 2 bases and J by 3 bases, with 14 bases between the two germline ends. CDR1 is SGHAT, CDR2 FQDESV, per germline (reference sequence). The CDR3 has 16 amino acids. CDR3 DNA: TGTGCCAGCAGCTTACGGTCCAGGGACTTCTACAATGAGCAGTTCTTC. Protein sequence: CASSLRSRDFYNEQFF.

The chain combines TRBV7-6 with TRBJ2-1; 7 bases agree with TRBD1. The CDR3 loop spans 14 amino acids. Trimming cost V 11 bases and J 0 bases; bases outside gene matches: 7. CDR1 and CDR2 (germline): SGHVS, FNYEAQ. CDR3 nucleotides: TGTGCCGTGGGGCCAGGGGGCTCCTACAATGAGCAGTTCTTC. Translated: CAVGPGGSYNEQFF.

CDR3 residues: CASSYGQDGYTF. The CDR3 DNA follows: TGTGCCAGCAGTTACGGGCAGGATGGCTACACCTTC. The chain joins TRBV6-6 to TRBJ1-2; no reliable D call. Germline loops: CDR1 MNHNY, CDR2 SVGAGI (reference sequence). This CDR3 is 12 amino acids long. The V end lost 2 bases, the J end lost 6 bases, and 7 bases lay between the germline ends.

This clone has only one observation. V usage is TRBV2 and J usage is TRBJ2-1, with 8 positions matching TRBD1. In germline, CDR1 is SNHLY, CDR2 FYNNEI. J was trimmed by 0 bases and V by 6 bases; bases with no gene match: 7. CDR3 size: 16 residues. The CDR3 loop reads CASRPQGASSYNEQFF. The DNA of the CDR3 is TGTGCCAGCAGGCCCCAGGGGGCGAGCTCCTACAATGAGCAGTTCTTC.

The V and J genes are TRBV10-1 and TRBJ2-2; possibly TRBD2 for D (6 bases). The CDR3 extends over 15 amino acids. V was shortened by 6 bases and J by 4 bases, with 15 bases between the two germline ends. Per germline, CDR1 WNHNN and CDR2 SYGVQD (reference sequence). CDR3 nucleotide sequence: TGCGCCAGCAGCCCCCGTCAGGGAGGCACCGGGGAGCTGTTTTTT. It specifies CASSPRQGGTGELFF.

This clone has a single count. The chain carries TRBV5-1 and TRBJ2-1; 7 positions agree with TRBD2. Germline CDR1 reads SGHRS; CDR2 reads YFSETQ. CDR3 size: 18 residues. After removal of 4 bases from V and 0 bases from J, the junction contained 13 bases not matched to a gene. The CDR3 sequence: CASSPRPPSGSSYNEQFF. In DNA, the CDR3 is TGCGCCAGCAGCCCCAGACCTCCTAGCGGTAGCTCCTACAATGAGCAGTTCTTC.

The J gene is TRBJ1-2, the V gene TRBV18, with a weak D call TRBD1 (5 bases). Trimming removed 5 bases at V and 0 bases at J, with 10 bases between. Germline V gives CDR1 KGHSH, CDR2 LQKENI. This CDR3 has 14 amino acids. The CDR3 loop reads CASSADRSNYGYTF. The CDR3, as DNA: TGTGCCAGCTCAGCTGACAGATCTAACTATGGCTACACCTTC.

The CDR3 spells CASSANSFPEAFF. The CDR3 bases are TGTGCCAGCAGTGCGAACAGCTTCCCTGAAGCTTTCTTT. The V call is TRBV2, the J call TRBJ1-1; D not resolved. V lost 4 bases and J lost 6, with 12 bases in between. This CDR3 contains 13 residues. Per germline, CDR1 SNHLY and CDR2 FYNNEI.

The rearrangement links TRBV9 to TRBJ2-5, with a tentative D call TRBD2 (6 bases). The germline V gene has CDR1 SGDLS and CDR2 YYNGEE. The CDR3 consists of 14 residues. V dropped 0 bases and J dropped 1 base, with 7 bases sitting between them. CDR3 sequence (DNA): TGTGCCAGCAGCGTAGTGGGAGGCCAAGAGACCCAGTACTTC. It specifies CASSVVGGQETQYF.

CDR3 DNA: TGTGCCAGCAGTTTACAAGGCGGGAGTGCCTACAATGAGCAGTTCTTC. It codes for CASSLQGGSAYNEQFF. The gene calls are TRBV28 and TRBJ2-1, with 7 bases identical to TRBD2. The CDR3 contains 16 residues. Trimming cost V 2 bases and J 2 bases; bases outside gene matches: 6. Germline V gene data show CDR1 as MDHEN and CDR2 as SYDVKM.

This clone was detected only a few times. The CDR3 sequence is CASSQDRGYEQYF. The CDR3 coding sequence is TGTGCCAGCAGTCAAGACAGGGGCTACGAGCAGTACTTC. The gene calls are TRBV7-2 and TRBJ2-7, with 8 positions matching TRBD1. The CDR3 covers 13 residues. The V gene's germline CDR1 is SGHTA and CDR2 FQGNSA. The trim removed 6 bases at V and 3 bases at J, leaving 4 bases unmatched.

The J gene is TRBJ1-1, the V gene TRBV5-1; D may be TRBD1 (6 bases). Trimming took off 2 bases at V and 1 base at J, with 9 bases between the two ends. This CDR3 contains 14 residues. CDR1 and CDR2 (germline): SGHRS, YFSETQ. CDR3 sequence (DNA): TGCGCCAGCAGCTTCCTGACAGGGAACACTGAAGCTTTCTTT. Translated: CASSFLTGNTEAFF.

Written as DNA, the CDR3 is TGCAGCGGCCAGGGGGCCGGTGGAAACACCATATATTTT. Translated, it gives CSGQGAGGNTIYF. The chain has TRBV29-1 and TRBJ1-3, with TRBD1 identical over 8 bases. With 7 bases clipped from V and 3 bases from J, the junction kept 5 bases outside the gene matches. The V gene's germline CDR1 is SQVTM and CDR2 ANQGSEA. The CDR3 runs to 13 residues.

In its sample, this clone was seen once. The V gene is TRBV19, the J gene TRBJ1-2, with D uncertain. CDR1 is LNHDA, CDR2 SQIVND, per germline (reference sequence). The germline V and J ends were trimmed by 2 bases and 4 bases, with 11 bases remaining between them. The CDR3 length is 14 residues. The CDR3 loop reads CASSIPGVGYGYTF. DNA for the CDR3: TGTGCCAGTAGTATACCCGGGGTAGGCTATGGCTACACCTTC.

There are a few counts of this clone. The chain carries TRBV18 and TRBJ2-3, with 14 bases matching TRBD2. The CDR3 consists of 15 residues. Germline CDR1 and CDR2: KGHSH and LQKENI. With 6 bases clipped from V and 2 bases from J, the junction kept 1 base outside the gene matches. CDR3 nucleotide sequence: TGTGCCAGCTCGGGACTAGCGGGGGCCACAGATACGCAGTATTTT. It specifies CASSGLAGATDTQYF.

The rearrangement links TRBV14 to TRBJ1-2, with 9 bases matching TRBD1. V trimming: 4 bases; J trimming: 5 bases; junction bases outside the gene matches: 8. The CDR3 covers 15 residues. In germline, CDR1 is SGHDN, CDR2 FVKESK. In DNA, the CDR3 is TGTGCCAGCAGCCTGGCAGGACAGGGGAGATATGGCTACACCTTC. It codes for CASSLAGQGRYGYTF.